This T cell receptor beta chain was sequenced in a study of blood T cell repertoires in COVID-19. Study context: Whether acute or convalescent, the COVID-19 samples came from the United States, Italy and Spain.

Germline-derived CDR1 and CDR2 are SGHRS and YFSETQ. The CDR3 is 15 amino acids. V lost 1 base and J lost 0, with 8 bases in between. Cohort assignment relied on participant-reported clinical history. Here immunoSEQ multiplex PCR was the method, and the copy in TCRdb shows in-frame clones only, minus some. The top ten clones hold under 6.5% of a sample with approximately 240,000 clones, 75% to 90% of them seen once. The receptor comes from a woman aged 25-40 years with acute COVID-19. The chain recombines TRBV5-1 with TRBJ1-3, with D uncertain. Input material: PBMCs or T cells enriched from blood (not recorded which). The CDR3 is CASSLSGGSGNTIYF. CDR3 coding DNA: TGCGCCAGCAGCTTGTCGGGAGGCTCTGGAAACACCATATATTTT.